Listed below are T cell receptor beta chains from one sample, sequenced in a study of beta chain features in type 1 diabetes. Method: immunoSEQ multiplex PCR; TCRdb's copy keeps in-frame clones and lacks some. The sample has roughly 450,000 clones, approximately 10% seen once. The sample comprised naive CD4+ T cells from blood. These receptors were collected from a woman between 18 and 29 years old in good health. Each CDR3 is given with its conserved first and last residue. Each record gives: clone size, J gene, D gene, V gene, CDR3 DNA, CDR3 protein. D genes are given only for firm matches. Not all rows give a size; the values are once, few, many and, for expanded clones, a class.

few	TRBJ1-6	TRBD1	TRBV7-6	TGTGCCAGCAGCCCGGGACAGCCGCTCTATAATTCACCCCTCCACTTT	CASSPGQPLYNSPLHF
NA	TRBJ2-3	NA	TRBV7-2	TGTGCCAGCATGGGGCCAAGCACAGATACGCAGTATTTT	CASMGPSTDTQYF
many	TRBJ2-1	NA	TRBV13	TGTGCCAGCAGTTCTCCCGGGACACGCTGGTTCTTC	CASSSPGTRWFF
few	TRBJ2-5	NA	TRBV20-1	TGCAGTGCTTTCCGAGAGACCCAGTACTTC	CSAFRETQYF
NA	TRBJ2-5	NA	TRBV11-3	TGTGCCAGCAGCCCGAGGTGGGAGACCCAGTACTTC	CASSPRWETQYF
NA	TRBJ1-2	NA	TRBV5-4	TGTGCCAGCAGCGGAGAAAACTATGGCTACACCTTC	CASSGENYGYTF
NA	TRBJ1-2	TRBD1	TRBV29-1	TGCAGCGTCGACAGGGACGGTACCTATGGCTACACCTTC	CSVDRDGTYGYTF
NA	TRBJ2-3	NA	TRBV9	TGTGCCAGCAGCGTAGGGCTGACAGATACGCAGTATTTT	CASSVGLTDTQYF
few	TRBJ1-2	NA	TRBV9	TGTGCCAGCAGCACCCGGGTCGCTGGGGGCTACACCTTC	CASSTRVAGGYTF
few	TRBJ1-4	NA	TRBV9	TGTGCCAGCAGCGTAGGCGTGGGAGACATAGAGGGAAAACTGTTTTTT	CASSVGVGDIEGKLFF
NA	TRBJ2-3	TRBD1	TRBV23-1	TGCGCCAGCAGTCGAGGGGCAGACAGGGTCACAGATACGCAGTATTTT	CASSRGADRVTDTQYF
NA	TRBJ2-2	NA	TRBV9	TGTGCCAGCAGCCCCCGGAGGGGCCGGAACACCGGGGAGCTGTTTTTT	CASSPRRGRNTGELFF
NA	TRBJ2-1	TRBD2	TRBV6-6	TGTGCCACCTGGGGAGGGAGGCCTATCTACAATGAGCAGTTCTTC	CATWGGRPIYNEQFF
few	TRBJ1-1	NA	TRBV7-2	TGTGCCAGCAGCTTAGACCCTGGGAACACTGAAGCTTTCTTT	CASSLDPGNTEAFF
few	TRBJ2-7	NA	TRBV7-8	TGTGCCAGCAGCTTACGGTTTGGAGACGGCCGCTACGAGCAGTACTTC	CASSLRFGDGRYEQYF
NA	TRBJ1-2	NA	TRBV27	TGTGCCAGCAGTTTATCGTGGAGATCTATCTTCGGCTACACCTTC	CASSLSWRSIFGYTF